The 26 T cell receptor beta chains reported below all come from one sample, sequenced in a study of cytomegalovirus exposure and HLA in healthy donors. PCR employed 60 Vbeta and 13 Jbeta primers. Produced via immunoSEQ multiplex PCR; TCRdb's table is partial and in-frame only. This table holds about 100,000 clones, approximately 80% found once. The specimen was PBMCs. Receptors were obtained from a woman between 40 and 55 years old in good health and CMV-seronegative.

This clone was seen just once. V usage is TRBV7-9 and J usage is TRBJ2-7; 11 bases fit TRBD1. The J segment lost 2 bases and the V segment lost 5 bases, leaving 5 bases of the junction unmatched. The length of the CDR3 is 15 residues. CDR1 is SEHNR, CDR2 FQNEAQ, per germline (reference sequence). The CDR3, as DNA: TGTGCCAGCAGCCACCGGGACAGGGGGACCTACGAGCAGTACTTC. Its protein product is CASSHRDRGTYEQYF.

This clone was picked up one time. The chain employs TRBV27 and TRBJ1-6, with TRBD1 matching 7 bases. Trimming cost V 6 bases and J 0 bases; bases outside gene matches: 11. The germline V gene encodes CDR1 MNHEY and CDR2 SMNVEV (reference sequence). The CDR3 length is 18 residues. The CDR3 loop reads CASSTSGGPSSYNSPLHF. CDR3 bases: TGTGCCAGCAGCACCTCAGGGGGTCCAAGCTCCTATAATTCACCCCTCCACTTT.

In the case of this clone: Compared with germline, one end of the junction differs, possibly owing to a read error. CDR3 sequence: CSSDDRATEAFF. CDR3 coding DNA: TGTTCCAGCGACGACAGGGCCACTGAAGCTTTCTTT. The chain carries TRBV7-9 and TRBJ1-1, with 7 positions matching TRBD1. CDR1 is SEHNR and CDR2 is FQNEAQ in the germline V gene (reference sequence). The CDR3 is 12 amino acids.

The chain has TRBV5-1 and TRBJ2-7; TRBD1 is a possible D gene (6 bases). The CDR3 runs to 15 residues. V dropped 5 bases and J dropped 1 base, with 16 bases sitting between them. Germline V CDR1 and CDR2: SGHRS, YFSETQ. CDR3 amino acids: CASRTRQDLSYEQYF. CDR3 coding DNA: TGCGCCAGCAGAACTCGACAGGACTTGTCCTACGAGCAGTACTTC.

This chain joins TRBV5-1 and TRBJ2-1, with TRBD1 identical over 8 bases. Unmatched junction bases numbered 7, after V lost 0 bases and J lost 5 bases. Germline V lookup: CDR1 SGHRS, CDR2 YFSETQ. The CDR3 has 16 amino acids. The CDR3 reads CASSLAGDRPNNEQFF. As DNA, the CDR3 is TGCGCCAGCAGCTTGGCCGGGGACAGGCCTAACAATGAGCAGTTCTTC.

This rearrangement joins TRBV7-9 to TRBJ1-2; TRBD1 is a possible D gene (5 bases). V shed 3 bases and J shed 2 bases, with 16 bases lying between them. CDR1 SEHNR and CDR2 FQNEAQ come from the germline V gene (reference sequence). This CDR3 region has 16 residues. CDR3 sequence (DNA): TGTGCCAGCAGCTTGGGACTCCCTAACGCCAACTATGGCTACACCTTC. It is translated as CASSLGLPNANYGYTF.

The chain recombines TRBV5-1 with TRBJ2-2; D not certain. The CDR3 consists of 14 residues. Germline CDR1 is SGHRS and CDR2 is YFSETQ. Trimming left V 0 bases short and J 1 base short, with 4 bases between. The DNA of the CDR3 is TGCGCCAGCAGCTTGGGACTGAACACCGGGGAGCTGTTTTTT. Translation: CASSLGLNTGELFF.

The V gene is TRBV5-4, the J gene TRBJ2-5; D not certain. This CDR3 is built from 13 residues. The germline CDR1 and CDR2 sequences are SGHNT and YYREEE (reference sequence). The V and J ends lost 2 bases and 5 bases respectively, with 10 bases between them. CDR3 in amino acids: CASSFYDGETQYF. In DNA form, the CDR3 reads TGTGCCAGCAGCTTTTACGACGGGGAGACCCAGTACTTC.

This rearrangement joins TRBV9 to TRBJ1-3, with 8 bases aligning to TRBD1. J was trimmed by 0 bases and V by 4 bases; bases with no gene match: 3. The CDR3 covers 15 residues. Germline V gene sequence: CDR1 SGDLS, CDR2 YYNGEE. This chain's CDR3 is CASSQDRVSGNTIYF. The DNA for the CDR3 is TGTGCCAGCAGCCAGGACAGGGTCTCTGGAAACACCATATATTTT.

V and J are TRBV7-6 and TRBJ1-5; the D gene is possibly TRBD1 (6 bases). Trimming took off 2 bases at V and 0 bases at J, with 20 bases between the two ends. From germline, CDR1 is SGHVS and CDR2 FNYEAQ. CDR3 length: 19 residues. The CDR3 coding sequence is TGTGCCAGCAGCTTACGTCCCGGGGGGGGGCAGTATAGCAATCAGCCCCAGCATTTT. Amino acids: CASSLRPGGGQYSNQPQHF.

The chain recombines TRBV28 with TRBJ1-1; TRBD1 aligns across 10 bases. Per the germline V gene, CDR1 is MDHEN and CDR2 is SYDVKM. The CDR3 sequence is 15 residues long. Unmatched junction bases numbered 2, after V lost 3 bases and J lost 1 base. The CDR3 sequence: CASSFRTGGNTEAFF. CDR3 bases: TGTGCCAGCAGTTTCCGGACAGGGGGGAACACTGAAGCTTTCTTT.

The chain couples TRBV19 to TRBJ2-1, with 9 bases fitting TRBD2. The V gene's germline CDR1 is LNHDA and CDR2 SQIVND (reference sequence). J gave up 4 bases and V 3 bases, and 4 bases lay outside the gene matches. The CDR3 consists of 15 residues. The CDR3, as DNA: TGTGCCAGTAGTATTAGCGGGAGTGTGTACAATGAGCAGTTCTTC. This gives the protein CASSISGSVYNEQFF.

The chain links TRBV2 to TRBJ2-1; a weak D match, TRBD1 (5 bases). Germline loops: CDR1 SNHLY, CDR2 FYNNEI. The CDR3 covers 14 residues. With 6 bases removed from V and 7 bases from J, the gap between germline ends came to 16 bases. The CDR3 sequence: CASRRSGWGNEQFF. In DNA form, the CDR3 reads TGTGCCAGCAGGAGGTCAGGGTGGGGTAATGAGCAGTTCTTC.

The gene calls are TRBV5-1 and TRBJ1-3; TRBD1 matches at 7 bases. The CDR3 length is 15 residues. V lost 4 bases to trimming and J lost 2 bases; unmatched junction nucleotides: 6. CDR1 is SGHRS and CDR2 is YFSETQ in the germline V gene. The CDR3 bases are TGCGCCAGCAGCCGACAGGGCGAGACTGGAAACACCATATATTTT. Its translation is CASSRQGETGNTIYF.

The rearrangement links TRBV10-3 to TRBJ2-1; TRBD1 is a possible D gene (5 bases). This CDR3 is built from 12 residues. In germline, CDR1 is ENHRY, CDR2 SYGVKD. V was pared by 4 bases and J by 8 bases, with 9 bases between. The CDR3 region is CAISGGSHEQFF. In DNA, the CDR3 is TGTGCCATCAGTGGGGGCAGCCATGAGCAGTTCTTC.

As DNA, the CDR3 is TGTGCCAGCAGCCTATTATCAAGGAAACAGGGGGCGGGCGGCTACACCTTC. It is translated as CASSLLSRKQGAGGYTF. The genes are TRBV7-3 and TRBJ1-2, with 9 bases aligning to TRBD1. Looked up from germline, CDR1 is SGHTA and CDR2 is FQGTGA. The CDR3 extends over 17 amino acids. The V gene end was trimmed by 5 bases and the J gene end by 8 bases; junction bases not matched to a gene: 18.

The chain joins TRBV2 to TRBJ2-5, with a weak D call TRBD1 (5 bases). The germline gives CDR1 SNHLY, CDR2 FYNNEI. The CDR3 totals 14 residues. Trimming removed 1 base from V and 1 base from J, with 7 bases in between. The CDR3 loop reads CASSEVGRQETQYF. The CDR3 DNA reads as TGTGCCAGCAGTGAAGTGGGGCGCCAAGAGACCCAGTACTTC.

The chain combines TRBV10-3 with TRBJ1-1, with 10 bases matching TRBD1. This CDR3 spans 13 amino acids. CDR1 and CDR2 from the germline V gene are ENHRY and SYGVKD. V was pared by 8 bases and J by 6 bases, with 6 bases of the junction left unmatched. CDR3 sequence reads: CAIRTGGSPEAFF. CDR3 bases: TGTGCCATCCGGACAGGGGGTTCTCCTGAAGCTTTCTTT.

The CDR3 DNA is TGTGCCAGCAGTGAACAGGACATTGACAATGAGCAGTTCTTC. This codes for CASSEQDIDNEQFF. The genes are TRBV6-1 and TRBJ2-1; TRBD1 is a possible D gene (5 bases). Trimming removed 2 bases from V and 5 bases from J, with 10 bases in between. The CDR3 length is 14 residues. Germline-derived CDR1 and CDR2 are MNHNS and SASEGT.

The V gene is TRBV9, the J gene TRBJ2-7; 9 bases match TRBD2. The CDR3 consists of 15 residues. Trimming removed 1 base from V and 6 bases from J; junction bases left unmatched: 8. CDR1 and CDR2 from the germline V gene are SGDLS and YYNGEE. The CDR3: CASSVTTSGWGEQYF. CDR3 bases: TGTGCCAGCAGCGTAACCACTAGCGGGTGGGGCGAGCAGTACTTC.

V and J are TRBV27 and TRBJ2-2; tentative D call: TRBD1 (5 bases). The germline CDR1 and CDR2 sequences are MNHEY and SMNVEV (reference sequence). V was cut by 8 bases and J by 7 bases, with 8 bases left in between. This CDR3 spans 11 amino acids. The CDR3: CASGHVGELFF. The DNA of the CDR3 is TGTGCCAGCGGACACGTCGGGGAGCTGTTTTTT.

This clone came up once. This chain connects TRBV20-1 to TRBJ2-7; TRBD2 is a possible D gene (5 bases). The CDR3 spans 11 residues. The germline gives CDR1 DFQATT, CDR2 SNEGSKA (reference sequence). CDR3 region: CSCPGIHEQYF. The CDR3 DNA sequence: TGCAGCTGTCCCGGGATCCACGAGCAGTACTTC.

This chain uses TRBV19 with TRBJ2-1; TRBD2 aligns across 9 bases. Germline trimming cut 6 bases from V and 0 bases from J; bases unmatched to any gene: 6. CDR1 is LNHDA and CDR2 is SQIVND in the germline V gene (reference sequence). There are 16 residues in the CDR3. This CDR3 is CASRGLSGSSYNEQFF. CDR3 in DNA: TGTGCCAGTAGGGGCCTTAGCGGGAGCTCCTACAATGAGCAGTTCTTC.

The chain is built from TRBV7-8 and TRBJ1-5, with no clear D. This CDR3 region has 14 residues. Germline V gene sequence: CDR1 SGHVS, CDR2 FQNEAQ. Trimming took 1 base from V and 0 from J, leaving 4 bases between them. CDR3 sequence reads: CASSLVSSNQPQHF. Here the CDR3 DNA reads TGTGCCAGCAGCTTAGTCAGTAGCAATCAGCCCCAGCATTTT.

CDR3: CASSYGRGTTDTQYF. CDR3 DNA: TGTGCCAGCAGTTACGGTCGGGGGACCACAGATACGCAGTATTTT. The genes are TRBV6-5 and TRBJ2-3; maybe TRBD2 (6 bases). The CDR3 consists of 15 residues. Germline V CDR1 and CDR2: MNHEY, SVGAGI. Trimming shortened V by 2 bases and J by 2 bases, and 11 bases separated the two germline ends.

CDR3 coding DNA: TGTGCCAGCAGTGTCGGGACAGGCTCTGGGGCCAACGTCCTGACTTTC. Amino acids: CASSVGTGSGANVLTF. The V call is TRBV27, the J call TRBJ2-6; 8 nucleotides agree with TRBD1. Trimming at V came to 5 bases and at J to 0 bases, leaving 3 bases not matched to a gene. This CDR3 has 16 amino acids. Germline CDR1 reads MNHEY; CDR2 reads SMNVEV (reference sequence).